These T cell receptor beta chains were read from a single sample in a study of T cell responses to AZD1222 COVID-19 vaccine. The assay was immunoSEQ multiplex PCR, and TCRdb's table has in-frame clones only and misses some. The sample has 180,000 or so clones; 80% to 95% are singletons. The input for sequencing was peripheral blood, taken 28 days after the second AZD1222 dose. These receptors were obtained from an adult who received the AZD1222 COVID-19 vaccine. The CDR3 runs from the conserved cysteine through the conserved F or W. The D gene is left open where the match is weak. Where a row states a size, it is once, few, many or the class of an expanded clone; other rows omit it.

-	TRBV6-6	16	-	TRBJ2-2	TGTGCCAGCAGTCGGAGGCGCACACTCGACACCGGGGAGCTGTTTTTT	CASSRRRTLDTGELFF
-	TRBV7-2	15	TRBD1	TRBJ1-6	TGTGCCAGCAGCAGGGAGGGACAGGGGAATTCACCCCTCCACTTT	CASSREGQGNSPLHF
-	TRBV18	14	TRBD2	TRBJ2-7	TGTGCCAGCTCACCGACTAGCGGGGGGTACGAGCAGTACTTC	CASSPTSGGYEQYF
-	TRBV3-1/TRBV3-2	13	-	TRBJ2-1	TGTGCCAGCAGCCAGTTAGGGGGAAATGAGCAGTTCTTC	CASSQLGGNEQFF
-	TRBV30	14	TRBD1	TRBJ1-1	TGTGCCTGGGCACCGACAGGGCTGGGCACTGAAGCTTTCTTT	CAWAPTGLGTEAFF
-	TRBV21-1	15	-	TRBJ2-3	TGTGCCAGCCGGGGACAGGGGAATAGCACAGATACGCAGTATTTT	CASRGQGNSTDTQYF
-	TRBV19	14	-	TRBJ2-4	TGTGCCAGTAGTCGACAGGAGACGAAAAACATTCAGTACTTC	CASSRQETKNIQYF
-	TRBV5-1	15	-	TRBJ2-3	TGCGCCAGCAGCTTGGCCTCGCAGGGCACAGATACGCAGTATTTT	CASSLASQGTDTQYF
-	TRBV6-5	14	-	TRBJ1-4	TGTGCCAGCACTGCGACAGTAACTAATGAAAAACTGTTTTTT	CASTATVTNEKLFF
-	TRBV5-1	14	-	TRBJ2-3	TGCGCCAGCAGCTTGGGGGACACCTCAGATACGCAGTATTTT	CASSLGDTSDTQYF
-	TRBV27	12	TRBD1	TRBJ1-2	TGTGCCAGCAGTTCAGGGGGCTATGGCTACACCTTC	CASSSGGYGYTF
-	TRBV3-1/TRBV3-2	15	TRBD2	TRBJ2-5	TGTGCCAGCAGCCCTCCGGGACTAGCGCAAGAGACCCAGTACTTC	CASSPPGLAQETQYF
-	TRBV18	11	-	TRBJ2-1	TGTGCCAGCTCACCGGAGGGGTCCGTATTCTTC	CASSPEGSVFF
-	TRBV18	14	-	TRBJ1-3	TGTGCCAGCTCACTGGACGGCTCTGGAAACACCATATATTTT	CASSLDGSGNTIYF
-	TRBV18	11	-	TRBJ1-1	TGTGCCAGCTCACCAAACACTGAAGCTTTCTTT	CASSPNTEAFF
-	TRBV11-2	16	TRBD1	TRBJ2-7	TGTGCCAGCAGCGTCTCCGGGACAGGGATCTTCAACGAGCAGTACTTC	CASSVSGTGIFNEQYF
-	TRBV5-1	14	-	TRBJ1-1	TGCGCCAGCAGCCAATCAGGGTCGGGCACTGAAGCTTTCTTT	CASSQSGSGTEAFF
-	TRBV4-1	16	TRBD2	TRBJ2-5	TGCGCCAGCAGCCAAGATCCCAGCGGGGGGCAAGAGACCCAGTACTTC	CASSQDPSGGQETQYF
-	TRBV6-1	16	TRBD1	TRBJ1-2	TGTGCCAGCAGTGAGCAACTTCAGGGGGCGGTGGATGGCTACACCTTC	CASSEQLQGAVDGYTF
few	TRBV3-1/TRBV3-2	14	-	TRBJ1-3	TGTGCCAGCAGCCCAACGGACTCTGGAAACACCATATATTTT	CASSPTDSGNTIYF
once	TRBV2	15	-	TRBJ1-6	TGTGCCAGCAGTGAAGGAGACAGAATGAATTCACCCCTCCACTTT	CASSEGDRMNSPLHF
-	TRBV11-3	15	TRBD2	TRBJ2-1	TGTGCCAGCAGCCCCCCGGGGGGGGGCTTTGGTGAGCAGTTCTTC	CASSPPGGGFGEQFF
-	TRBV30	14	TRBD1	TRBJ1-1	TGTGCCTGGAGGACAGGGGTGTTCAACACTGAAGCTTTCTTT	CAWRTGVFNTEAFF
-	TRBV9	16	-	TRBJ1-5	TGTGCCAGCAGCCCTAGGGGGGACGCGGGCAATCAGCCCCAGCATTTT	CASSPRGDAGNQPQHF
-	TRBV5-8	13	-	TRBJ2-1	TGTGCCAGCAGCCCACTTGAACACAATGAGCAGTTCTTC	CASSPLEHNEQFF
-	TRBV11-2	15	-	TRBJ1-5	TGTGCCAGCAGCGACGGGACTTATAGCAATCAGCCCCAGCATTTT	CASSDGTYSNQPQHF
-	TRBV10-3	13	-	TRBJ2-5	TGTGCCATCAAGGGCGGGGCGCAAGAGACCCAGTACTTC	CAIKGGAQETQYF
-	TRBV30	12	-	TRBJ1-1	TGTGCCCTGGATCTCGGGGCGCCAAAAGCTTTCTTT	CALDLGAPKAFF
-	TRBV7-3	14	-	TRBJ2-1	TGTGCCAGCAGCGAGTGGGGCTCCTACAATGAGCAGTTCTTC	CASSEWGSYNEQFF
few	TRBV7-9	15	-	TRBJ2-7	TGTGCCAGCAGCTACATGGCAGGACCTATCTACGAGCAGTACTTC	CASSYMAGPIYEQYF
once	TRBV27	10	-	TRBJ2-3	TGTGCCACCCTAGCAGATACGCAGTATTTT	CATLADTQYF
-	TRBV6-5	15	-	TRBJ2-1	TGTGCCAGTAGCATCGGGGACGGACCCTACAATGAGCAGTTCTTC	CASSIGDGPYNEQFF
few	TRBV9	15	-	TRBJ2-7	TGTGCCAGCAGCGAAACGTCGACTAGCTCCTACGAGCAGTACTTC	CASSETSTSSYEQYF
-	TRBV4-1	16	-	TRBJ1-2	TGCGCCAGCAGCCAAGATGTAACTCCGGGGGCTGGTGGCTACACCTTC	CASSQDVTPGAGGYTF
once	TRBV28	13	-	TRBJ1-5	TGTGCCAGCAGTTTGAGAGGCGGTCAGCCCCAGCATTTT	CASSLRGGQPQHF
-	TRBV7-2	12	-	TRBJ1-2	TGTGCCAGCAGCTTATTTTCCTATGGCTACACCTTC	CASSLFSYGYTF
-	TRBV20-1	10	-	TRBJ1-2	TGCAGTGCCCCGGGGTTTGGCTACACCTTC	CSAPGFGYTF
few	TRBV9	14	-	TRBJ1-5	TGTGCCAGCAGCGCCGACGTGATGAATCAGCCCCAGCATTTT	CASSADVMNQPQHF
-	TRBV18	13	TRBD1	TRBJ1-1	TGTGCCAGCTCACCCGGACAGGGCCTTGAAGCTTTCTTT	CASSPGQGLEAFF
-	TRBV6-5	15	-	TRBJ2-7	TGTGCCAGCAGTTACTCCAGGGGCGGGCCCTACGAGCAGTACTTC	CASSYSRGGPYEQYF
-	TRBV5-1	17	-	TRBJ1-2	TGCGCCAGCAGCGTCACCGGGACGGCCGGAGGGGACTATGGCTACACCTTC	CASSVTGTAGGDYGYTF
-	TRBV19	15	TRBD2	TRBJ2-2	TGTGCCAGTAGTAGGCGGGGGGAGAACACCGGGGAGCTGTTTTTT	CASSRRGENTGELFF
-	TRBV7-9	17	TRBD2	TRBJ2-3	TGTGCCAGCAGTCACGGATCTAGCGGGGGGTTCGCAGATACGCAGTATTTT	CASSHGSSGGFADTQYF
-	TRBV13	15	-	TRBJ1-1	TGTGCCAGCAGCTTAGGGAGGGGCATATTCACTGAAGCTTTCTTT	CASSLGRGIFTEAFF
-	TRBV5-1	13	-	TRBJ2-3	TGCGCCAGCAGCCCAGGGTGGGCAGATACGCAGTATTTT	CASSPGWADTQYF
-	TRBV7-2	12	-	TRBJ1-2	TGTGCCAGCAGCTTCAGGGAACCGGGCTACACCTTC	CASSFREPGYTF
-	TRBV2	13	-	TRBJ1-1	TGTGCCAGCAGTGATGGGCCTTGGTCTGAAGCTTTCTTT	CASSDGPWSEAFF
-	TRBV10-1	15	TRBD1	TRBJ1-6	TGCGCCAGCAGTGAGTCGGACAGGCCTAATTCACCCCTCCACTTT	CASSESDRPNSPLHF
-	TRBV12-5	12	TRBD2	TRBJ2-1	TGTGCTAGTGGTTGGCCGGGGGGTGAGCAGTTCTTC	CASGWPGGEQFF
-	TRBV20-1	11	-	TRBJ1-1	TGCAGTGCTAGGGAGTACACTGAAGCTTTCTTT	CSAREYTEAFF
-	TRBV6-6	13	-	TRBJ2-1	TGTGCCAGCAGTTCTACCCCAGGGAGGAAGCAGTTCTTC	CASSSTPGRKQFF